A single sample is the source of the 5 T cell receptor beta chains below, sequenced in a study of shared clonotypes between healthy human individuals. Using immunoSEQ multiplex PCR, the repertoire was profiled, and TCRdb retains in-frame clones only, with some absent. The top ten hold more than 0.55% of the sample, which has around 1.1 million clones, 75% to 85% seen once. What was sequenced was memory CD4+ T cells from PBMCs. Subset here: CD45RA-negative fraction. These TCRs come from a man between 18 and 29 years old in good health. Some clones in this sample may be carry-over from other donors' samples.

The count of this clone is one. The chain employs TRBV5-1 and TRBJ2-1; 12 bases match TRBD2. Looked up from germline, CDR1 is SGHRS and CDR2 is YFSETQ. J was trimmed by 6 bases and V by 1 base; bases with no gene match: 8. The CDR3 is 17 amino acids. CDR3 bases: TGCGCCAGCAGCTTGTTCCCTAGCGGGAGGGCCTCCAATGAGCAGTTCTTC. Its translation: CASSLFPSGRASNEQFF.

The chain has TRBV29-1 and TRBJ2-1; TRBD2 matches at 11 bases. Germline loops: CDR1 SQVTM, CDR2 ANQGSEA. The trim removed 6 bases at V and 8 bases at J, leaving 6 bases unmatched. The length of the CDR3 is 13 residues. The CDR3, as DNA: TGCAGCGTCCGGGGACTAGCGGCCGATGAGCAGTTCTTC. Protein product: CSVRGLAADEQFF.

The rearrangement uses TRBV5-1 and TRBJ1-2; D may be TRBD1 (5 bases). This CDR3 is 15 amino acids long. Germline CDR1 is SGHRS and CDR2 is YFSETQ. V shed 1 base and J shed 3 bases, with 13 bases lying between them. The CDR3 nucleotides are TGCGCCAGCAGCTTGACAACTGACAGTTACTATGGCTACACCTTC. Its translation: CASSLTTDSYYGYTF.

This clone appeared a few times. The chain's CDR3 is CASSQDRRGTQYF. CDR3 in DNA: TGTGCCAGCAGCCAAGACAGAAGGGGGACCCAGTACTTC. The chain combines TRBV14 with TRBJ2-5; maybe TRBD1 (5 bases). In germline, CDR1 is SGHDN, CDR2 FVKESK. This CDR3 has 13 amino acids. Trimming removed 0 bases from V and 7 bases from J, with 9 bases in between.

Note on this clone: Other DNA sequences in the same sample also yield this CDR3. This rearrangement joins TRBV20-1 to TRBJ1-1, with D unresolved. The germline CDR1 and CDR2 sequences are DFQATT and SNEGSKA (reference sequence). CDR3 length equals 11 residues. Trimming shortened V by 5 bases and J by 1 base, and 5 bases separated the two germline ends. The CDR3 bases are TGCAGTGCTCCCGGGAACACTGAAGCTTTCTTT. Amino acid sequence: CSAPGNTEAFF.